This TCR beta chain was profiled in a study of blood T cell repertoires in COVID-19. Per the authors' pipeline: From reference gene primer amplification, estimates of nucleated cell counts were derived. Using immunoSEQ multiplex PCR, the repertoire was profiled, and TCRdb retains in-frame clones only, with some absent. D and trimming were read from the DNA, whereas the V and J calls and clone size are those reported in that table. The top ten clones hold over 0.75% of a sample with hundreds of thousands of clones, 92% of them seen once. Seattle researchers signed up patients amid active infection and tracked them longitudinally. The specimen sequenced was peripheral blood. The clonotype originates from a man aged 60 to 69 with COVID-19, enrolled during active disease.

In nucleotides, the CDR3 is TGTGCCAGCAGTTCCTCGGGAGGAGCTAACTATGGCTACACCTTC. Translated, it gives CASSSSGGANYGYTF. The rearrangement links TRBV6-5 to TRBJ1-2; D is unresolved. The CDR3 covers 15 residues. V was clipped by 4 bases and J by 0 bases, with 12 bases between them. Germline assignment: CDR1 MNHEY and CDR2 SVGAGI.